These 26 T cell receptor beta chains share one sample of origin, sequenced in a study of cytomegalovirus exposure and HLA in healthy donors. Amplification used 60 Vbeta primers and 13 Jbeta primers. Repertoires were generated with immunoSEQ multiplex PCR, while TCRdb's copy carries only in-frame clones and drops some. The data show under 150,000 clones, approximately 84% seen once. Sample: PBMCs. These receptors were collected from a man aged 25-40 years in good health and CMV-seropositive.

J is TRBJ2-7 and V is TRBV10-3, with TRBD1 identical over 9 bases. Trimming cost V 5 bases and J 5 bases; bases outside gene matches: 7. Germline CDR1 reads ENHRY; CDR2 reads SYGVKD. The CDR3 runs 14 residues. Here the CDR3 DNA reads TGTGCCATCAGTTGGACAGGGGAAGGCAACGAGCAGTACTTC. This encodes CAISWTGEGNEQYF.

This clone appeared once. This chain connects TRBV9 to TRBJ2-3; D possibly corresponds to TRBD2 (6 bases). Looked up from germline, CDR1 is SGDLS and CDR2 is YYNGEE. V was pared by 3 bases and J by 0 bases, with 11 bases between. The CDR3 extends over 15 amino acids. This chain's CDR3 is CASSAPGTSTDTQYF. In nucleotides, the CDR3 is TGTGCCAGCAGCGCACCGGGGACTAGCACAGATACGCAGTATTTT.

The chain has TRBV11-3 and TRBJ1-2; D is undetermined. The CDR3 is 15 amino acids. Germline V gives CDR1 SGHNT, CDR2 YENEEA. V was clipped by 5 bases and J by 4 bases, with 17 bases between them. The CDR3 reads CASSPPGGSTYGYTF. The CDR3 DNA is TGTGCCAGCAGCCCTCCCGGAGGGTCCACCTATGGCTACACCTTC. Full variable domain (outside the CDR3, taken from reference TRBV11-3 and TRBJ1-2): EAGVVQSPRYKIIEKKQPVAFWCNPISGHNTLYWYLQNLGQGPELLIRYENEEAVDDSQLPKDRFSAERLKGVDSTLKIQPAELGDSAVYLCASSPPGGSTYGYTFGSGTRLTVV.

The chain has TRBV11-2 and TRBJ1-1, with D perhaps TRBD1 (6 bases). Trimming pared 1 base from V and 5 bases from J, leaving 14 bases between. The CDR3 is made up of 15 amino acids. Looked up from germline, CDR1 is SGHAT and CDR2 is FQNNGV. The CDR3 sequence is CASSLVGAGETEAFF. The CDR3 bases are TGTGCCAGCAGCTTAGTGGGGGCCGGAGAAACTGAAGCTTTCTTT.

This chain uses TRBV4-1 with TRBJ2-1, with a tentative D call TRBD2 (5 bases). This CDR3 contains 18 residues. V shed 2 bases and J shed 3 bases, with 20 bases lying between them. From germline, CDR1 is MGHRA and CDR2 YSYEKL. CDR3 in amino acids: CASSQRSTTLGGYNEQFF. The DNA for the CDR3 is TGCGCCAGCAGCCAAAGGTCGACTACCCTAGGAGGCTACAATGAGCAGTTCTTC.

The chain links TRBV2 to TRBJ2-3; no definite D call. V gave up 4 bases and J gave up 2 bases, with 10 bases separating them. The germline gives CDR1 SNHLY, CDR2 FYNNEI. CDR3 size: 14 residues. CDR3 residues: CASSAAAFTDTQYF. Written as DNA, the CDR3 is TGTGCCAGCAGTGCGGCGGCGTTCACAGATACGCAGTATTTT. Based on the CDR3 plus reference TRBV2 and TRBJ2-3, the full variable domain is EPEVTQTPSHQVTQMGQEVILRCVPISNHLYFYWYRQILGQKVEFLVSFYNNEISEKSEIFDDQFSVERPDGSNFTLKIRSTKLEDSAMYFCASSAAAFTDTQYFGPGTRLTVL.

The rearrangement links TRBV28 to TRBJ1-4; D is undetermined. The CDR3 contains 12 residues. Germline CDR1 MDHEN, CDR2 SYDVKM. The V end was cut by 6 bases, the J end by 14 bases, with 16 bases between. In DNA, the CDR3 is TGTGCCAGCAGCGAACTCGAGCTAGGTCTGTTTTTT. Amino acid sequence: CASSELELGLFF.

As DNA, the CDR3 is TGTGCCAGCAGCTTAGAGGGCAGGGACTATGGCTACACCTTC. This encodes CASSLEGRDYGYTF. V is TRBV7-8 and J is TRBJ1-2; D may be TRBD1 (5 bases). The V and J ends lost 1 base and 3 bases respectively, with 9 bases between them. Germline CDR1 and CDR2: SGHVS and FQNEAQ. The CDR3 runs 14 residues.

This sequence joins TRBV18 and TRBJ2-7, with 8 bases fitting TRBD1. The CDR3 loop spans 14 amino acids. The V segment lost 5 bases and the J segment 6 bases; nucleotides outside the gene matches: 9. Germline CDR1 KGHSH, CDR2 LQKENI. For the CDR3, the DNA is TGTGCCAGCTCATCAGGTTCAGGGGGCTTCGAGCAGTACTTC. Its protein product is CASSSGSGGFEQYF.

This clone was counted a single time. CDR3 in amino acids: CASSSDIATDTQYF. Written as DNA, the CDR3 is TGTGCCAGCAGCTCGGACATAGCCACAGATACGCAGTATTTT. The chain links TRBV7-3 to TRBJ2-3, with a tentative D call TRBD1 (5 bases). CDR3 length: 14 amino acids. CDR1 SGHTA and CDR2 FQGTGA come from the germline V gene. The V end lost 4 bases, the J end lost 2 bases, and 10 bases lay between the germline ends.

CDR3 nucleotide sequence: TGTGCCAGCAGGGCCGGGACTAGCGGTTTCAATGAGCAGTTCTTC. This sequence encodes CASRAGTSGFNEQFF. This chain connects TRBV2 to TRBJ2-1; TRBD2 matches 11 bases. Trimming cost V 6 bases and J 6 bases; bases outside gene matches: 7. CDR1 is SNHLY, CDR2 FYNNEI, per germline. This CDR3 is 15 amino acids long.

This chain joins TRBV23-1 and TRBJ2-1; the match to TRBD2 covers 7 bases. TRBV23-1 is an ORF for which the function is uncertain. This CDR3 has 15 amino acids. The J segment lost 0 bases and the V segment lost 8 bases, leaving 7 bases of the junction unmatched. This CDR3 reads CASDLAESSYNEQFF. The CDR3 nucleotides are TGCGCCAGCGACCTAGCGGAGAGCTCCTACAATGAGCAGTTCTTC.

The DNA for the CDR3 is TGTGCCAGCAGCCAACCCGTCGTCGGGGAAGAAAACACCATATATTTT. This gives the protein CASSQPVVGEENTIYF. V usage is TRBV4-2 and J usage is TRBJ1-3, with unresolved D. Between the trimmed V and J ends, which lost 2 bases and 6 bases, there was a span of 17 bases. Germline-derived CDR1 and CDR2 are LGHNA and YNFKEQ. The CDR3 runs 16 residues.

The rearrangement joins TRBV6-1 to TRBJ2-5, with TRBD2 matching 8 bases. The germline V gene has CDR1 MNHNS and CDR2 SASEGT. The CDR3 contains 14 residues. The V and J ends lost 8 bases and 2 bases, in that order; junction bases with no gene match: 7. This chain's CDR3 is CASSHGREQETQYF. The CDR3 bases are TGTGCCAGCTCCCACGGGAGGGAGCAAGAGACCCAGTACTTC.

The chain's CDR3 is CASGKLAATDTQYF. DNA of the CDR3: TGTGCCAGCGGAAAACTAGCGGCCACAGATACGCAGTATTTT. This chain uses TRBV2 with TRBJ2-3; the match to TRBD2 covers 8 bases. CDR3 length: 14 amino acids. Trimming at V came to 8 bases and at J to 2 bases, leaving 6 bases not matched to a gene. The germline gives CDR1 SNHLY, CDR2 FYNNEI.

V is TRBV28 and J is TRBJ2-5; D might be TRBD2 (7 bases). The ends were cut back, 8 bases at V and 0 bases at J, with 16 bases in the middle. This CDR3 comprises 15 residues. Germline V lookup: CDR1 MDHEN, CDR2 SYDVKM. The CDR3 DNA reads TGTGCCAGCCTTAGGGGGAGGGCCTACCAAGAGACCCAGTACTTC. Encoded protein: CASLRGRAYQETQYF.

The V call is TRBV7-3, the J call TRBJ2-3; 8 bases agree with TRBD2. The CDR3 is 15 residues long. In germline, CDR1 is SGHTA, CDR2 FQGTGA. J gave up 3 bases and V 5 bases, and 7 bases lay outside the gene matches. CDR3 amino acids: CASSLIGGGTDTQYF. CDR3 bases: TGTGCCAGCAGCCTAATCGGGGGGGGGACAGATACGCAGTATTTT.

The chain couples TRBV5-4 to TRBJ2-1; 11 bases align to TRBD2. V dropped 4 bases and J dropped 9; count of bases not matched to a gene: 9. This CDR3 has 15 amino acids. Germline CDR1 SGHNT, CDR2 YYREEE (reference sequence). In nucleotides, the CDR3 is TGTGCCAGCAGCCAGACTAGCGGGGAGACAGGTGAGCAGTTCTTC. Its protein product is CASSQTSGETGEQFF.

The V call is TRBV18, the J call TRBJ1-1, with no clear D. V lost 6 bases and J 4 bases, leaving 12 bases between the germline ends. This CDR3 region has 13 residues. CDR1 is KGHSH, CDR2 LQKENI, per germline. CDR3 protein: CASSLHSGTEAFF. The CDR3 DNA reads TGTGCCAGCTCCCTTCATAGCGGCACTGAAGCTTTCTTT. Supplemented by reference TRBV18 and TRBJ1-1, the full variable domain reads NAGVMQNPRHLVRRRGQEARLRCSPMKGHSHVYWYRQLPEEGLKFMVYLQKENIIDESGMPKERFSAEFPKEGPSILRIQQVVRGDSAAYFCASSLHSGTEAFFGQGTRLTVV.

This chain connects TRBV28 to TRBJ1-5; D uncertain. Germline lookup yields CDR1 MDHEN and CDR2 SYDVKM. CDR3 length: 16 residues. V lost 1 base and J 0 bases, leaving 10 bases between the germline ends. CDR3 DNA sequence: TGTGCCAGCAGTTTATCGGGCGGGCCTAGCAATCAGCCCCAGCATTTT. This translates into CASSLSGGPSNQPQHF.

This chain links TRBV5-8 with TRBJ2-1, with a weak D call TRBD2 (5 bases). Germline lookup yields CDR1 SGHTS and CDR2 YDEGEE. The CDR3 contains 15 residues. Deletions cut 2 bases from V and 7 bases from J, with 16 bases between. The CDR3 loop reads CASSLLGNAGNEQFF. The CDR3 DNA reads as TGTGCCAGCAGCTTATTAGGGAATGCGGGTAATGAGCAGTTCTTC. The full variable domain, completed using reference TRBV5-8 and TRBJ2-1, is EAGVTQSPTHLIKTRGQQATLRCSPISGHTSVYWYQQALGLGLQFLLWYDEGEERNRGNFPPRFSGRQFPNYSSELNVNALELEDSALYLCASSLLGNAGNEQFFGPGTRLTVL.

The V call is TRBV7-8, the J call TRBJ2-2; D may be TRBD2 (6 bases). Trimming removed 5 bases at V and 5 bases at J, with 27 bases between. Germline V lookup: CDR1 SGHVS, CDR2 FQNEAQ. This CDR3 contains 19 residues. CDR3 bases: TGTGCCAGCAGCCCTCAACAAAAACTAGTGCGGGAAGGGACCGGGGAGCTGTTTTTT. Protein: CASSPQQKLVREGTGELFF.

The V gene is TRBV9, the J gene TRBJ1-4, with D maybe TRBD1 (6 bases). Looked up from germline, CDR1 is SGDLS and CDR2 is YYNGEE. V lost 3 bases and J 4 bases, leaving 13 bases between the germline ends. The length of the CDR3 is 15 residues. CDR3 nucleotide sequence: TGTGCCAGCAGCGCCGACAGGACGAATAATGAAAAACTGTTTTTT. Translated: CASSADRTNNEKLFF.

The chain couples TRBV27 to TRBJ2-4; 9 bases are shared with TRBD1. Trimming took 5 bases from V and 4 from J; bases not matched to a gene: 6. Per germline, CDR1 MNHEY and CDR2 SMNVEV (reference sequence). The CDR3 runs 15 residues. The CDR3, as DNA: TGTGCCAGCAGTCCAACGACAGGGGGGAAAAACATTCAGTACTTC. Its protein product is CASSPTTGGKNIQYF.

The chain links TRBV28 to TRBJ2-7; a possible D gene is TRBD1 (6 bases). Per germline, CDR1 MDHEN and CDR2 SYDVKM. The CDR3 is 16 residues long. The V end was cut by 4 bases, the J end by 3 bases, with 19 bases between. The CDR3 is CASSSADRTSVYEQYF. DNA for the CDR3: TGTGCCAGCAGTTCCGCAGACAGGACATCCGTCTACGAGCAGTACTTC.

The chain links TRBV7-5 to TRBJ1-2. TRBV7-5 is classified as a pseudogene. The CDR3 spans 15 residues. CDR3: CVRSLALVHRGGYTF. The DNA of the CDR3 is TGTGTCAGAAGCTTAGCGCTGGTACACCGAGGGGGCTACACCTTC.